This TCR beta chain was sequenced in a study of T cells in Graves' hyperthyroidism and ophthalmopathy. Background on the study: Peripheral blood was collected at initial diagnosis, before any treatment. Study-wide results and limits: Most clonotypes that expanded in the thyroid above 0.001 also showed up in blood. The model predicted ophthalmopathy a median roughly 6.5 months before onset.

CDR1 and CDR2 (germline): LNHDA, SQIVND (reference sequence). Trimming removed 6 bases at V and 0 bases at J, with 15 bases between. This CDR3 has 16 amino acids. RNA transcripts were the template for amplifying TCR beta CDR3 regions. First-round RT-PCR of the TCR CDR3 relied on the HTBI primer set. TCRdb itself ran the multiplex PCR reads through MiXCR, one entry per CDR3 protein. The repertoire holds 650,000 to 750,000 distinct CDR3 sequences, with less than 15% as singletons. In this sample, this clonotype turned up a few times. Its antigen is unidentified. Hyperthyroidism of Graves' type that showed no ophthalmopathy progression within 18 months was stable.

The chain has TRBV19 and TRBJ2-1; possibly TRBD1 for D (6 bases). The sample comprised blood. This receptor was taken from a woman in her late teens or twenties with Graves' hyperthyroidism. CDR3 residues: CASRTGGGNSYNEQFF. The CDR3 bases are TGTGCCAGTAGAACTGGGGGCGGAAACTCCTACAATGAGCAGTTCTTC.